A selection of T cell receptor beta chains follows, all from one sample in a study of shared clonotypes between healthy human individuals. Profiling relied on immunoSEQ multiplex PCR, and the TCRdb table lists in-frame clones only, not all of them. The table lists approximately 2.1 million clones, over 85% of them singletons. Sequenced material: naive CD4+ T cells from PBMCs. These receptor sequences come from a man aged 18 to 30 in good health. Some clones in this sample may be carry-over from other donors' samples. CDR3s include the opening cysteine and the closing phenylalanine or tryptophan. A D gene is named only where the DNA matches it firmly. The listing skips clone size in some rows; elsewhere it reads once, few, many or a size class.

j_call d_call v_call clone_size cdr3_nt cdr3_aa
TRBJ2-5 - TRBV7-5 - TGTGCCAGAAGCTATAGGGGGCAGGAGACCCAGTACTTC CARSYRGQETQYF
TRBJ2-7 - TRBV2 few TGTGCCAGCAGAGGGTTGGGCGGCAACTACGAGCAGTACTTC CASRGLGGNYEQYF
TRBJ2-1 - TRBV19 - TGTGCCAGTAGTCCACCCTACAATGAGCAGTTCTTC CASSPPYNEQFF
TRBJ2-3 TRBD1 TRBV2 - TGTGCCAGCGAGGGACAGGGGGGCACAGATACGCAGTATTTT CASEGQGGTDTQYF
TRBJ1-5 - TRBV5-1 - TGCGCCAGCAGCGACGGACAGTCCAATCAGCCCCAGCATTTT CASSDGQSNQPQHF
TRBJ2-2 - TRBV25-1 - TGTGCCAGCAGTGAAAAAAGGACAGCGACCGGGGAGCTGTTTTTT CASSEKRTATGELFF
TRBJ2-7 TRBD2 TRBV11-2 - TGTGCCAGCAGATTAGGGGTACTAGCGGGATCCTACGAGCAGTACTTC CASRLGVLAGSYEQYF
TRBJ1-2 - TRBV2 - TGTGCCAGCAGTCGGGGGAACTATGGCTACACCTTC CASSRGNYGYTF
TRBJ2-3 - TRBV7-3 - TGTGCCAGCAGCCAGGGAGATACGCAGTATTTT CASSQGDTQYF
TRBJ2-7 - TRBV18 - TGTGCCAGCTCACCAGGCGGTTCCTACGAGCAGTACTTC CASSPGGSYEQYF
TRBJ2-3 TRBD1 TRBV19 - TGTGCCAGTACTAGATCGGACAGGGGGCGAGATACGCAGTATTTT CASTRSDRGRDTQYF
TRBJ2-7 - TRBV5-1 - TGCGCCAGCAGCCCCTCGGGACCTGGGGTTTACGAGCAGTACTTC CASSPSGPGVYEQYF
TRBJ2-1 - TRBV7-3 - TGTGCCAGCAGCTTGGTGGGGGCAACTTTCCACAATGAGCAGTTCTTC CASSLVGATFHNEQFF
TRBJ2-1 TRBD2 TRBV19 - TGTGCCAGTAGTATGCGGGAGGGGAAGCAGTTCTTC CASSMREGKQFF
TRBJ2-1 TRBD2 TRBV29-1 - TGCAGCGTGAAGACCCTAGCGGGAGCGGTTCGGAATGAGCAGTTCTTC CSVKTLAGAVRNEQFF
TRBJ2-7 - TRBV6-6 - TGTGCCAGCAGTTACGGCCAACCGTACGAGCAGTACTTC CASSYGQPYEQYF
TRBJ1-3 TRBD1 TRBV4-1 - TGCGCCAGCAGCCAACTCCCGAGGCTAACAGGGGGCGCGGGTGGAAACACCATATATTTT CASSQLPRLTGGAGGNTIYF
TRBJ1-1 - TRBV14 - TGTGCCAGCAGGAGACTCCGGAACACTGAAGCTTTCTTT CASRRLRNTEAFF
TRBJ2-1 TRBD2 TRBV5-4 - TGTGCCAGCAGCCCCAGGGCTAGCGGGAGCTTCTATGAGCAGTTCTTC CASSPRASGSFYEQFF
TRBJ2-2 - TRBV2 - TGTGCCAGCAGTGGAGGGCGGGCGAACACCGGGGAGCTGTTTTTT CASSGGRANTGELFF
TRBJ1-2 - TRBV7-2 - TGTGCCAGCAGCTTTGCTTCAGGGAAGGGCTATGGCTACACCTTC CASSFASGKGYGYTF
TRBJ2-7 - TRBV14 once TGTGCCAGCAGCCAAGAAGGAGGGGCCGAGCAGTACTTC CASSQEGGAEQYF
TRBJ2-7 TRBD2 TRBV13 - TGTGCCAGCAGCTCCCTCCCCGGACTAGCGGGAGGTGTGACAGTCTCCGGCGAGCAGTACTTC CASSSLPGLAGGVTVSGEQYF
TRBJ2-3 - TRBV19 - TGTGCCAGCCAAAAACGTTCCTACGGGAGCACAGATACGCAGTATTTT CASQKRSYGSTDTQYF
TRBJ2-7 - TRBV28 once TGTGCCAGCAGTTCCCAGGGGGGCCCCTACGAGCAGTACTTC CASSSQGGPYEQYF
TRBJ2-7 TRBD1 TRBV4-3 - TGCGCCAGCAGCCAAGATTGGACAGGGGCGTCCTACGAGCAGTACTTC CASSQDWTGASYEQYF
TRBJ2-7 TRBD1 TRBV5-1 - TGCGCCAGCAGCTTGGGGGGGACAGGGTCCCACGAGCAGTACTTC CASSLGGTGSHEQYF
TRBJ2-2 TRBD1 TRBV6-6 - TGTGCCAGCAGTTACCCTATGACAGGGGCCGGGGAGCTGTTTTTT CASSYPMTGAGELFF
TRBJ2-3 TRBD2 TRBV5-1 - TGCGCCAGCAGCTTGAGTAGCGGGAGAGATACGCAGTATTTT CASSLSSGRDTQYF
TRBJ2-3 - TRBV28 - TGTGCCAGCAGTTTATTGGCGGGAGATACGCAGTATTTT CASSLLAGDTQYF
TRBJ2-2 - TRBV29-1 few TGCAGCGTTGAACAGAACACCGGGGAGCTGTTTTTT CSVEQNTGELFF
TRBJ2-2 - TRBV4-3 - TGCGCCAGCAGCCAAGGACTCGGACGGGCTGACACCGGGGAGCTGTTTTTT CASSQGLGRADTGELFF
TRBJ1-5 - TRBV10-2 - TGCGCCAGCGTGGGTGGGGAGGGTCAGCCCCAGCATTTT CASVGGEGQPQHF
TRBJ1-2 - TRBV6-1 - TGTGCCAGCAGGGGGAGTGAGGGTAGGGGCTACACCTTC CASRGSEGRGYTF
TRBJ2-7 - TRBV5-6 - TGTGCCAGCAGCTTGATCGGCAGGGGAGAGCAGTACTTC CASSLIGRGEQYF
TRBJ2-1 - TRBV5-1 - TGCGCCAGCAGCTTCCGGGACTCCTCCTACAATGAGCAGTTCTTC CASSFRDSSYNEQFF
TRBJ2-3 TRBD1 TRBV2 - TGTGCCAGCACTCCACTAGGGGGCGGCGATACGCAGTATTTT CASTPLGGGDTQYF
TRBJ2-6 - TRBV6-5 - TGTGCCAGCAGGGGCTCTGGGGCCAACGTCCTGACTTTC CASRGSGANVLTF
TRBJ2-3 TRBD2 TRBV10-3 - TGTGCCATCAGGGGCGGTAGCGGGGAAATAGATACGCAGTATTTT CAIRGGSGEIDTQYF
TRBJ1-2 - TRBV28 few TGTGCCAGCATGTCCGGGGGTGGCTATGGCTACACCTTC CASMSGGGYGYTF
TRBJ2-1 TRBD1 TRBV5-1 - TGCGCCAGCAGCTTGGGTCGGGGACAGGGGTTTGGTGAGCAGTTCTTC CASSLGRGQGFGEQFF
TRBJ2-5 - TRBV10-3 - TGTGCCACGACCAGGCTAGCCGGGGAGACCCAGTACTTC CATTRLAGETQYF
TRBJ1-2 - TRBV18 few TGTGCCAGCTCCCCCACGAACAGGGCCAGATTCTATGGCTACACCTTC CASSPTNRARFYGYTF
TRBJ2-5 - TRBV6-6 once TGTGCCAGCAGTTACTCGGAGTACTTC CASSYSEYF
TRBJ2-6 - TRBV28 once TGTGCCAGCCACTCCACGGCTGGGGCCAACGTCCTGACTTTC CASHSTAGANVLTF
TRBJ1-2 - TRBV25-1 few TGTGCCAGCAGTGAGACATACATCTATGGCTACACCTTC CASSETYIYGYTF
TRBJ1-3 - TRBV18 few TGTGCCAGCTCAGGGACATTAAACACCATATATTTT CASSGTLNTIYF
TRBJ2-1 TRBD2 TRBV4-2 - TGTGCCAGCAGCAACCAAGGCGATAGCGGGAGTCGGGAGCAGTTCTTC CASSNQGDSGSREQFF
TRBJ2-7 - TRBV7-2 - TGTGCCAGCAGCCCGCGGACAGTTCCTAGCTCCTACGAGCAGTACTTC CASSPRTVPSSYEQYF
TRBJ2-1 - TRBV5-1 - TGCGCCAGCAGCGCGAGGTCTGGGCTCAATGAGCAGTTCTTC CASSARSGLNEQFF
TRBJ2-7 - TRBV14 - TGTGCCAGCAGCCAAGTGGTCTGGGGCCGGGTGATTGAGAGCTCCTACGAGCAGTACTTC CASSQVVWGRVIESSYEQYF
TRBJ1-2 - TRBV4-3 - TGCGCCAGCAGCCAAGGGGGCAGAAACTATGGCTACACCTTC CASSQGGRNYGYTF
TRBJ2-7 TRBD2 TRBV29-1 - TGCAGCGTCCTACCCATGGGACTAGCATCCGAGCAGTACTTC CSVLPMGLASEQYF
TRBJ2-1 - TRBV6-5 - TGTGCCAGCAGGCTTGACAGTTACAATGAGCAGTTCTTC CASRLDSYNEQFF
TRBJ1-2 - TRBV30 - TGTGCCTGGAGCGGGGGGCAGCCAACTATGGGCTACACCTTC CAWSGGQPTMGYTF